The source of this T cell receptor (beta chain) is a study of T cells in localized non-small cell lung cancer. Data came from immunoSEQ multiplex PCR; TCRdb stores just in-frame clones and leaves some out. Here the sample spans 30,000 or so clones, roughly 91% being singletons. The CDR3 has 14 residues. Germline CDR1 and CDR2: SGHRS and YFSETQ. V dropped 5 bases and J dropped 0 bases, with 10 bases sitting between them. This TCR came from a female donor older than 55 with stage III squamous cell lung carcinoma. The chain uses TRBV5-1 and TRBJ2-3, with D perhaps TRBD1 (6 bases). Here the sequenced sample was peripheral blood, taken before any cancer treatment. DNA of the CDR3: TGCGCCAGCAGATGGGGGCGGAGCACAGATACGCAGTATTTT. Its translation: CASRWGRSTDTQYF.